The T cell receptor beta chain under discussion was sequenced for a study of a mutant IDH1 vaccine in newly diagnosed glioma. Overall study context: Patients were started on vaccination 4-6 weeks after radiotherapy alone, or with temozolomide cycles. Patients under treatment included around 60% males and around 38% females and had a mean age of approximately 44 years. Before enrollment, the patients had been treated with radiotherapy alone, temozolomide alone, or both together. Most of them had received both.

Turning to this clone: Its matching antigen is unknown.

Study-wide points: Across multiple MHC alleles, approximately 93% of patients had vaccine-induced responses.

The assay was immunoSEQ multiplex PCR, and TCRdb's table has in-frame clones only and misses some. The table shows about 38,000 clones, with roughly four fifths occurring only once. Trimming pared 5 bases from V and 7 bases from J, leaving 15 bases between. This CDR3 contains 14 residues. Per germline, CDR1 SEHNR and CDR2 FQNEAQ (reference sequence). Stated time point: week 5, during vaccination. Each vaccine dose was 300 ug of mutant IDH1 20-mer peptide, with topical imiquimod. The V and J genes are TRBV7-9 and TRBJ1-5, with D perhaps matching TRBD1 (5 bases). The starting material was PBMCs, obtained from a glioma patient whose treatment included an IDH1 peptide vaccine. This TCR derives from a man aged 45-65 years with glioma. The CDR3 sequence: CASSPGLNGQPQHF. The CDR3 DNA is TGTGCCAGCAGCCCGGGACTTAACGGGCAGCCCCAGCATTTT.